This T cell receptor (beta chain) emerged from a study of T-cell memory formation after mild COVID-19. Study as a whole: The two donors had largely donor-specific TCR clusters.

In germline, CDR1 is SQVTM, CDR2 ANQGSEA. This CDR3 has 14 amino acids. V was pared by 6 bases and J by 6 bases, with 9 bases of the junction left unmatched. This clonotype was seen more than once but under ten times. TCRdb itself ran the 5' RACE reads through MiXCR, one entry per CDR3 protein. The table records about 430,000 distinct CDR3 sequences, approximately 19% of them present only once. The receptor was isolated from a man between 18 and 35 years old who had mild COVID-19 (a few samples of this study predate the infection). Cell type and time point are not known. This chain connects TRBV29-1 to TRBJ2-2; 8 positions agree with TRBD1. Sequenced input: PBMCs or a T cell subset sorted from them (not recorded which). The CDR3 protein is CSVGGQARSGELFF. The CDR3, as DNA: TGCAGCGTGGGGGGACAGGCCCGGTCCGGGGAGCTGTTTTTT.